The rows below give T cell receptor beta chains drawn from one sample of a study of T-cell memory formation after mild COVID-19. TCRdb reprocessed the 5' RACE reads with MiXCR, giving one entry per CDR3 protein. The sample lists about 110,000 distinct CDR3 sequences; about 15% were seen once. The sample comprised PBMCs or a T cell subset sorted from them (not recorded which). The receptors were sampled from an adult woman who had mild COVID-19 (a few samples of this study predate the infection). Cell type and time point are not known. The CDR3 runs from the conserved cysteine through the conserved F or W. The order of the fields is D gene, CDR3 length, clone size, J gene, V gene, CDR3 DNA, CDR3 protein. D genes are given only for firm matches. The listing skips clone size in some rows; elsewhere it reads once, few, many or a size class.

>.|15|many|TRBJ2-7|TRBV9
TGTGCCAGCAGCGTAGGATCGACAGTAGGGGACGAGCAGTACTTC
CASSVGSTVGDEQYF
>.|12|many|TRBJ2-1|TRBV4-3
TGCGCCAGCAGCCAACTAGGGAATGAGCAGTTCTTC
CASSQLGNEQFF
>TRBD1|14|.|TRBJ2-7|TRBV9
TGTGCCAGCAGCGGGGACAGAGGCTCCTACGAGCAGTACTTC
CASSGDRGSYEQYF
>.|12|.|TRBJ2-5|TRBV5-1
TGCGCCAGCAGCGTCACAAGGGAGACCCAGTACTTC
CASSVTRETQYF
>.|13|few|TRBJ2-5|TRBV3-1
TGTGCCAGCAGGGGACCCTACCAAGAGACCCAGTACTTC
CASRGPYQETQYF
>TRBD1|15|many|TRBJ2-1|TRBV4-1
TGCGCCAGCAGCTCGCCCGGGACAGGGGACAATGAGCAGTTCTTC
CASSSPGTGDNEQFF
>.|11|few|TRBJ2-1|TRBV28
TGTGCCAGCAGTTTACTAATAGAGCAGTTCTTC
CASSLLIEQFF
>TRBD1|16|.|TRBJ2-7|TRBV4-3
TGCGCCAGCAGCCCAGGGCCCCTGACAGGGCTCCACGAGCAGTACTTC
CASSPGPLTGLHEQYF
>TRBD1|18|.|TRBJ2-1|TRBV24-1
TGTGCCATCCAACAGGGGGAACCGCGGGCTGGGACACACAATGAGCAGTTCTTC
CAIQQGEPRAGTHNEQFF
>TRBD1|16|few|TRBJ1-2|TRBV19
TGTGCCAGTAGCCTGCCGGGACAGTTAAGCGGGTATGGCTACACCTTC
CASSLPGQLSGYGYTF
>TRBD2|16|.|TRBJ2-1|TRBV27
TGTGCCAGCAGTACAAGCGCGGGGGGCCAGTACAATGAGCAGTTCTTC
CASSTSAGGQYNEQFF
>.|13|.|TRBJ2-5|TRBV15
TGTGCCACCAGCAGAGTTCGGCAAGAGACCCAGTACTTC
CATSRVRQETQYF
>.|13|few|TRBJ2-3|TRBV7-9
TGTGCCAGCAGCTTCCAGGGACCTTTCCCGCAGTATTTT
CASSFQGPFPQYF
>.|16|few|TRBJ2-7|TRBV5-1
TGCGCCAGCAGCTTGGCTCGGACGGCTAGCTCCTACGAGCAGTACTTC
CASSLARTASSYEQYF
>.|17|.|TRBJ2-1|TRBV14
TGTGCCAGCAGCCAAGACCCACGTGGGCGCTCCTACAATGAGCAGTTCTTC
CASSQDPRGRSYNEQFF
>TRBD1|16|.|TRBJ2-3|TRBV5-1
TGCGCCAGCAGCTTGGAAAGGGGGCTTGGCACAGATACGCAGTATTTT
CASSLERGLGTDTQYF
>.|15|few|TRBJ2-5|TRBV5-1
TGCGCCAGCACCCCGGGCGATAGGGGGGAGGAGACCCAGTACTTC
CASTPGDRGEETQYF
>.|14|many|TRBJ2-7|TRBV7-2
TGTGCCAGCAGTTTAGTAGGGTCTTCCTACGAGCAGTACTTC
CASSLVGSSYEQYF
>.|14|many|TRBJ2-3|TRBV27
TGTGCCAGCAGTTTTGGGGACGGCACAGATACGCAGTATTTT
CASSFGDGTDTQYF
>.|14|.|TRBJ2-3|TRBV6-5
TGTGCCAGCAGTTCCAGACCCAACACAGATACGCAGTATTTT
CASSSRPNTDTQYF
>.|14|.|TRBJ1-2|TRBV7-8
TGTGCCAGCAGCCAGACGCAGGGGAACTATGGCTACACCTTC
CASSQTQGNYGYTF
>TRBD1|13|.|TRBJ1-6|TRBV7-2
TGTGCCAGCAGTTGGGACAGGGTCTCACCCCTCCACTTT
CASSWDRVSPLHF
>TRBD2|15|many|TRBJ2-7|TRBV7-9
TGTGCCAGCAGCCCCGGGACTAGCGGGAGCTACGAGCAGTACTTC
CASSPGTSGSYEQYF
>.|12|.|TRBJ2-3|TRBV30
TGTGCCTGGAGTGGGGGCGCAGATACGCAGTATTTT
CAWSGGADTQYF
>TRBD1|15|few|TRBJ2-1|TRBV13
TGTGCCAGCAGCGCCTCCGGGACAGGGGGCTGTGAGCAGTTCTTC
CASSASGTGGCEQFF
>.|14|few|TRBJ2-7|TRBV7-2
TGTGCCAGCAGCCTCACGGACCACCTCAGCGAGCAGTACTTC
CASSLTDHLSEQYF
>TRBD2|14|.|TRBJ2-7|TRBV29-1
TGCAGCGTGGGGCTAGCGGACCACTCCTACGAGCAGTACTTC
CSVGLADHSYEQYF
>TRBD2|14|.|TRBJ2-1|TRBV9
TGTGCCAGCAGCGTAGACGGGAGGATGAATGAGCAGTTCTTC
CASSVDGRMNEQFF
>.|13|many|TRBJ1-2|TRBV2
TGTGCCAGCAACCATGCCCTAGGCTATGGCTACACCTTC
CASNHALGYGYTF
>.|18|.|TRBJ2-1|TRBV24-1
TGTGCCACCAGCGATCGAGGGGGAGGGTCGGGGTTCATCAATGAGCAGTTCTTC
CATSDRGGGSGFINEQFF
>.|13|few|TRBJ1-1|TRBV4-1
TGCGCCAGCAGTCCAAATCCCTGGTCTGAAGCTTTCTTT
CASSPNPWSEAFF
>.|11|.|TRBJ2-7|TRBV4-2
TGTGCCAGCAGCGGGTCCCACGAGCAGTACTTC
CASSGSHEQYF
>TRBD1|16|.|TRBJ2-2|TRBV7-3
TGTGCCAGCAGCCAATCCGGGACAGGGGACGCCGGGGAGCTGTTTTTT
CASSQSGTGDAGELFF
>TRBD1|15|many|TRBJ2-7|TRBV5-1
TGCGCCAGCAGCTTGGTGACAGGGGGAAACCACGAGCAGTACTTC
CASSLVTGGNHEQYF
>.|15|.|TRBJ2-3|TRBV14
TGTGCCAGCAGCCAAGGTGAATTCAGCACAGATACGCAGTATTTT
CASSQGEFSTDTQYF
>TRBD1|14|.|TRBJ2-3|TRBV12-3/TRBV12-4
TGTGCCAGCAGTCCGACAGGGAACACAGATACGCAGTATTTT
CASSPTGNTDTQYF
>.|16|.|TRBJ2-3|TRBV15
TGTGCCACCAGCAGTTATGGGAGCGGCCTCACAGATACGCAGTATTTT
CATSSYGSGLTDTQYF
>.|17|few|TRBJ2-3|TRBV20-1
TGCAGTGCTAGAGATTTAGAGGGGGGGCTATGGACAGATACGCAGTATTTT
CSARDLEGGLWTDTQYF
>TRBD1|15|few|TRBJ2-6|TRBV5-1
TGCGCCAGCAGCTTGGAGGGGGCCGGGGCCAACGTCCTGACTTTC
CASSLEGAGANVLTF
>.|15|few|TRBJ2-7|TRBV19
TGTGCCAGTAGTATGATGTCAGGGACTTTGTACGAGCAGTACTTC
CASSMMSGTLYEQYF
>.|16|.|TRBJ2-7|TRBV4-1
TGCGCCAGCAGCCAAGATAGGGGGGTAGGGACCTACGAGCAGTACTTC
CASSQDRGVGTYEQYF
>TRBD2|16|few|TRBJ2-2|TRBV20-1
TGCAGTGCTAGAGTCCGGCGGGAGCGGGACACCGGGGAGCTGTTTTTT
CSARVRRERDTGELFF
>.|14|.|TRBJ2-5|TRBV13
TGTGCCAGCAGCCCTCGAGGGGGGACAGAGACCCAGTACTTC
CASSPRGGTETQYF
>.|13|many|TRBJ2-3|TRBV29-1
TGCAGCGTTAATGGTCCAGACACAGATACGCAGTATTTT
CSVNGPDTDTQYF
>.|13|few|TRBJ1-2|TRBV29-1
TGCAGCGTTGAGAACTGGGGCAGCGGCGGCTACACCTTC
CSVENWGSGGYTF
>TRBD2|15|few|TRBJ2-3|TRBV7-2
TGTGCCAGCAGCCCGGGGGGGCCCCTCACAGATACGCAGTATTTT
CASSPGGPLTDTQYF
>.|16|few|TRBJ2-2|TRBV29-1
TGCAGCATCCCTGCCCCGAGCATCGCGAACACCGGGGAGCTGTTTTTT
CSIPAPSIANTGELFF
>.|14|few|TRBJ1-1|TRBV5-6
TGTGCCAGCAGCCCCCCGGACAGAGACACTGAAGCTTTCTTT
CASSPPDRDTEAFF
>.|15|few|TRBJ2-1|TRBV24-1
TGTGCCACCAGTCGGGACCACAGATTCTACAATGAGCAGTTCTTC
CATSRDHRFYNEQFF
>.|14|few|TRBJ1-4|TRBV9
TGTGCCAGCAGCGCCTTGGACTCCCAGGGAAAACTGTTTTTT
CASSALDSQGKLFF
>TRBD2|16|.|TRBJ2-1|TRBV6-1
TGTGCCACCGCTAGCGGGAGGGCCCCGTCCTACAATGAGCAGTTCTTC
CATASGRAPSYNEQFF
>.|14|few|TRBJ2-1|TRBV24-1
TGTGCCACCAGTGATTTTGGGGCAACCGGGGAGCAGTTCTTC
CATSDFGATGEQFF
>TRBD1|14|.|TRBJ1-5|TRBV12-3/TRBV12-4
TGTGCCAGCAGCCCTGGACAGGGGGGCCAGCCCCAGCATTTT
CASSPGQGGQPQHF
>.|9|.|TRBJ2-7|TRBV6-2/TRBV6-3
TGTGCCAGCGGGTACGAGCAGTACTTC
CASGYEQYF
>.|13|few|TRBJ1-5|TRBV11-2
TGTGCCAGCAGCTTACACCTCAATCAGCCCCAGCATTTT
CASSLHLNQPQHF
>.|17|.|TRBJ2-1|TRBV9
TGTGCCAGCAGCGAGGAGGCGGGGGCCCTTTCCTACAATGAGCAGTTCTTC
CASSEEAGALSYNEQFF
>.|13|.|TRBJ2-3|TRBV2
TGTGCCAGCAGTGAAGCGCTAACAGATACGCAGTATTTT
CASSEALTDTQYF